The present entry profiles one TCR beta chain with its context. Germline-derived CDR1 and CDR2 are SGHRS and YFSETQ. Germline trimming cut 2 bases from V and 0 bases from J; bases unmatched to any gene: 5. The CDR3 loop spans 16 amino acids. The data were obtained in a study of blood T cell repertoires in COVID-19. Background on the study: COVID-19 samples, acute and convalescent, were from the United States, Italy and Spain.

Using immunoSEQ multiplex PCR, the repertoire was profiled, and TCRdb retains in-frame clones only, with some absent. The sample lists about 210,000 clones; approximately 85% were seen once. Seattle's cohort entered during active infection and was followed longitudinally. This rearrangement joins TRBV5-1 to TRBJ2-1; TRBD2 agrees at 7 bases. Sequences were obtained from peripheral blood. The sequence derives from an older woman with COVID-19, enrolled during active disease. The DNA for the CDR3 is TGCGCCAGCAGCTTCGGGGGGTCTGGCTCCTACAATGAGCAGTTCTTC. It codes for CASSFGGSGSYNEQFF.